What follows is one T cell receptor beta chain and its context. This clonotype was found a few times. Its antigen target is currently unknown. No much larger clonotype is one base removed from it; base qualities were not supplied. These data are taken from a study of T cells in Graves' hyperthyroidism and ophthalmopathy (dated by TCRdb to between 2017 and 2020). Describing the broader study: Peripheral blood samples were taken at initial diagnosis, before any treatment was given. To identify TCR V-J signatures that set the groups apart, the researchers used a discovery cohort of 100 patients, made up of 43 with Graves' ophthalmopathy and 55 to 65 with stable Graves' hyperthyroidism. Whether ophthalmopathy could be predicted prospectively was tested in an independent validation cohort made up of 18 to 20 hyperthyroidism patients plus 17 patients who later progressed to ophthalmopathy. The 90 to 100 discovery patients were randomly split 7:3 into training and test sets. The study also compared thyroid tissue and blood T-cell repertoires from a handful of Graves' hyperthyroidism patients. After sampling, hyperthyroidism patients received methimazole starting at 30 mg daily, and ophthalmopathy patients received high-dose intravenous methylprednisolone. The paper describes TCR Vbeta CDR3 sequencing of around 140 peripheral blood samples, made up of 43 ophthalmopathy patients, some 80 hyperthyroidism patients and around 17 progressor patients. What the work shows at the level of the full study, not this receptor alone: During validation, the model predicted progression to ophthalmopathy a median of roughly 7.1 months ahead of onset, with around 71% sensitivity and about 72% specificity. Blood samples also contained most of the expanded thyroid clonotypes (frequency above 0.001), which suggests that blood repertoires may reflect thyroid immune responses. No statistical method was used to set the sample size in advance, and investigators knew the group allocation. A 13 V-J signature model separated ophthalmopathy from stable hyperthyroidism, with 87.88% sensitivity and 81.08% specificity in cross-validation and 80%/75% in testing.

Inclusive of the bounding cysteine and phenylalanine, the CDR3 is 14 residues long. The only DNA kept is the CDR3, 42 bases in frame from the first base. CDR1 and CDR2 are drawn from the germline V gene (reference sequence): LNHNV, YYDKDF. V is pared back by 0 bases and J by 2 bases, with 8 bases lying between the germline termini. Amplification of TCR beta CDR3 regions was carried out from RNA transcripts. The first round of RT-PCR for the TCR CDR3 was performed with the HTBI primer set and the Qiagen OneStep RT-PCR kit. Libraries were constructed in a second round of multiplex PCR, after which size selection and purification were performed. Sequencing of the libraries was done on an Illumina HiSeq2000 using paired-end 100 bp reads. Regarding the original processing steps: SOAPnuke was used to process the raw data, throwing out any read that contained adapters or uncalled bases, had a mean Phred below 15, or lacked an exact constant-primer or identifier match. High-quality paired reads were merged with COPE v1.2.5, and unique nucleotide sequences were defined as clonotypes. MiTCR v1.1 was used to align the clonotypes against IMGT TRBV, TRBD and TRBJ reference segments. The analysis included only V-J combinations with a frequency above 0.0001, which together covered 99% to 99.2% of the repertoires. A TCS score was defined as the ratio between F50 (clonal expansion) and ExV (chaos), using BLOSUM62-based TCRdist between CDR3 peptides within each V-J. Welch's t-statistics and random forest reduced some 510 V-J features to roughly 13, which were used in a naive Bayes classifier (R e1071). Starting from the raw public reads, TCRdb applied fastp trimming at Q25, assembled clones with MiXCR and retained in-frame beta chains. Rows are combined by CDR3 protein, so each entry shows the most common genes and DNA. The V and J calls here are based on TCRdb, not the publication. The sample table shows about half a million distinct CDR3 sequences, and more than 15% are seen once. Around 32% of the sample rests with the top ten.

Moderately to severely active disease, a Clinical Activity Score of at least 3, a NOSPECS grade of at least 4, and a duration under 3 months were present in ophthalmopathy patients. The study excluded patients with uncontrolled infections, other autoimmune diseases, pregnancy or lactation. Clinical symptoms, serum thyroxine and TRAb, thyroid ultrasound, and orbital computed tomography formed the basis for the diagnoses. PBMCs were isolated from about 10 ml of fresh peripheral blood by Ficoll-Paque density gradient centrifugation. Trizol reagent was used to extract total RNA, and RNA quality was then checked on an Agilent 2100 Bioanalyzer.

The sequencing input was blood. This receptor chain uses TRBV15 and TRBJ2-7, with the D gene not clear enough to name. The sequence derives from a woman aged 25-40 years with Graves' ophthalmopathy. The CDR3 reads as follows: CATSRDQGPYEQYF. The nucleotide sequence is TGTGCCACCAGCAGAGATCAAGGTCCCTACGAGCAGTACTTC.